Following are 30 T cell receptor beta chains from one sample sequenced in a study of T-cell reconstitution after alpha-beta-depleted transplantation in children. Unique molecular identifiers were built into the TCRbeta library. TCRdb independently ran MiXCR on the PCR reads; one entry per CDR3 protein. The data contain around 380,000 distinct CDR3 sequences, under 13% of them seen just once; the ten biggest clones take up roughly 6%. The source was PBMCs from the stem cell graft donor, collected from the stem cell graft. Source of these receptors: a human donor who donated a stem cell graft to a child with acute myeloid leukemia.

Only a few counts were recorded for this clonotype. This chain joins TRBV18 and TRBJ2-5, with 8 bases lining up with TRBD1. Germline values: CDR1 KGHSH, CDR2 LQKENI. With V trimmed by 2 bases and J by 5 bases, 10 bases remained unmatched. CDR3 length: 16 residues. The CDR3 here is CASSPIPGQGLETQYF. Here the CDR3 DNA reads TGTGCCAGCTCACCAATCCCAGGACAGGGCTTGGAGACCCAGTACTTC.

The V gene is TRBV6-1, the J gene TRBJ2-1; 7 bases align to TRBD2. Germline CDR1 is MNHNS and CDR2 is SASEGT. This CDR3 contains 16 residues. V lost 7 bases and J lost 7; bases outside the gene matches: 16. DNA for the CDR3: TGTGCCAGCAACCCTCTAGTGGGGGGGGGAGGGAATGAGCAGTTCTTC. This codes for CASNPLVGGGGNEQFF.

This chain uses TRBV5-4 with TRBJ2-3; weak D call: TRBD1 (5 bases). This CDR3 has 14 residues. Germline lookup yields CDR1 SGHNT and CDR2 YYREEE (reference sequence). Trimming cost V 0 bases and J 6 bases, with 11 bases left between them. The CDR3 loop reads CASSLGRGSDTQYF. In nucleotides, the CDR3 is TGTGCCAGCAGCTTGGGTAGGGGATCGGATACGCAGTATTTT.

The table lists this clonotype with many counts. The V call is TRBV7-8, the J call TRBJ1-6; D is undetermined. Germline V gene data show CDR1 as SGHVS and CDR2 as FQNEAQ. Trimming stripped 2 bases from V and 10 bases from J, with 12 bases between. This CDR3 has 14 residues. The CDR3 sequence: CASSLSADGSPLHF. The CDR3 DNA reads TGTGCCAGCAGCTTATCGGCAGACGGGTCACCCCTCCACTTT. Using reference TRBV7-8 and TRBJ1-6 for the parts outside the CDR3, the full variable domain is GAGVSQSPRYKVAKRGQDVALRCDPISGHVSLFWYQQALGQGPEFLTYFQNEAQLDKSGLPSDRFFAERPEGSVSTLKIQRTQQEDSAVYLCASSLSADGSPLHFGNGTRLTVT.

To note about this clonotype: A read error may produce the germline difference seen at one junction end. V is TRBV19 and J is TRBJ2-1, with 9 nucleotides matching TRBD2. Germline V gene data show CDR1 as LNHDA and CDR2 as SQIVND (reference sequence). The CDR3 is made up of 11 amino acids. This chain's CDR3 is CASSAGTSSHF. DNA of the CDR3: TGTGCCAGTAGTGCCGGGACTAGCTCCCACTTC.

J is TRBJ1-6 and V is TRBV13, with 10 nucleotides matching TRBD1. Germline trimming cut 0 bases from V and 8 bases from J; bases unmatched to any gene: 7. The length of the CDR3 is 17 residues. Germline V gene sequence: CDR1 PRHDT, CDR2 FYEKMQ (reference sequence). The CDR3 loop is CASSLGGTGALDSPLHF. The CDR3 coding sequence is TGTGCCAGCAGCTTAGGAGGGACAGGGGCACTGGATTCACCCCTCCACTTT.

The V and J genes are TRBV7-9 and TRBJ2-3, with TRBD2 matching 10 bases. This CDR3 contains 16 residues. Trimming at V came to 2 bases and at J to 3 bases, leaving 5 bases not matched to a gene. The germline V gene has CDR1 SEHNR and CDR2 FQNEAQ (reference sequence). This CDR3 is CASSLSQREGTDTQYF. The CDR3 DNA is TGTGCCAGCAGCTTATCGCAGCGGGAGGGGACAGATACGCAGTATTTT.

This clonotype was found a few times. J is TRBJ2-6 and V is TRBV29-1; no clear D. Trimming left V 4 bases short and J 4 bases short, with 11 bases between. Germline lookup yields CDR1 SQVTM and CDR2 ANQGSEA. CDR3 length: 14 residues. CDR3 amino acids: CSVVSGAGANVLTF. The CDR3 bases are TGCAGCGTTGTGTCGGGTGCCGGGGCCAACGTCCTGACTTTC.

This clonotype was detected a few times. CDR3 nucleotides: TGTGCCAGCCGGACTAGCGGCGTGGGACAAGAGACCCAGTACTTC. Translated: CASRTSGVGQETQYF. The V and J genes are TRBV6-8 and TRBJ2-5, with 10 nucleotides matching TRBD2. Unmatched junction bases numbered 8, after V lost 8 bases and J lost 2 bases. Germline V CDR1 and CDR2: MNHGY, SAAAGT. CDR3 size: 15 residues.

The chain is built from TRBV5-6 and TRBJ2-3; TRBD1 matches 8 bases. Germline CDR1 reads SGHDT; CDR2 reads YYEEEE. The CDR3 is 15 amino acids. J was trimmed by 1 base and V by 2 bases; bases with no gene match: 3. The CDR3 here is CASSFGTGRTDTQYF. The DNA for the CDR3 is TGTGCCAGCAGCTTCGGGACAGGACGCACAGATACGCAGTATTTT. The variable domain in full, completed from reference TRBV5-6 and TRBJ2-3, reads DAGVTQSPTHLIKTRGQQVTLRCSPKSGHDTVSWYQQALGQGPQFIFQYYEEEERQRGNFPDRFSGHQFPNYSSELNVNALLLGDSALYLCASSFGTGRTDTQYFGPGTRLTVL.

The chain recombines TRBV6-2 or TRBV6-3 with TRBJ2-2; no firm D call. Germline assignment: CDR1 MNHEY and CDR2 SVGEGT. This CDR3 spans 14 amino acids. V was clipped by 7 bases and J by 2 bases, with 11 bases between them. CDR3 region: CASTDPGNTGELFF. CDR3 sequence (DNA): TGTGCCAGCACCGACCCCGGTAACACCGGGGAGCTGTTTTTT.

The table lists this clonotype with a few counts. V usage is TRBV14 and J usage is TRBJ1-1; D is undetermined. CDR1 is SGHDN, CDR2 FVKESK, per germline. CDR3 length: 12 amino acids. Trimming cost V 5 bases and J 2 bases, with 6 bases left between them. CDR3 sequence reads: CASSAANTEAFF. The CDR3 nucleotides are TGTGCCAGCAGCGCGGCTAACACTGAAGCTTTCTTT. Together with reference TRBV14 and TRBJ1-1, the CDR3 gives the full variable domain: EAGVTQFPSHSVIEKGQTVTLRCDPISGHDNLYWYRRVMGKEIKFLLHFVKESKQDESGMPNNRFLAERTGGTYSTLKVQPAELEDSGVYFCASSAANTEAFFGQGTRLTVV.

This clonotype appeared a few times. The chain uses TRBV7-9 and TRBJ1-2; TRBD1 might be the D (5 bases). This CDR3 spans 14 amino acids. CDR1 is SEHNR, CDR2 FQNEAQ, per germline (reference sequence). The V end was cut by 3 bases, the J end by 4 bases, with 12 bases between. The DNA of the CDR3 is TGTGCCAGCAGCTTTGCGGGGCCGGGCTATGGCTACACCTTC. Amino acid sequence: CASSFAGPGYGYTF.

The sample holds many counts of this clonotype. The chain employs TRBV20-1 and TRBJ1-3; no clear D gene. The CDR3 is made up of 13 amino acids. The germline V and J ends were trimmed by 7 bases and 1 base, with 11 bases remaining between them. Per germline, CDR1 DFQATT and CDR2 SNEGSKA (reference sequence). The CDR3 loop reads CSVPTPSGNTIYF. CDR3 bases: TGCAGTGTTCCGACTCCTTCTGGAAACACCATATATTTT.

This clonotype was recorded a few times. J is TRBJ2-3 and V is TRBV20-1, with 10 bases fitting TRBD2. This CDR3 region has 19 residues. V trimming: 6 bases; J trimming: 1 base; junction bases outside the gene matches: 19. Germline-derived CDR1 and CDR2 are DFQATT and SNEGSKA (reference sequence). Here the CDR3 reads CSATSLFTWGTSGTDTQYF. The CDR3 DNA sequence: TGCAGTGCCACAAGCCTCTTTACTTGGGGGACTAGCGGCACAGATACGCAGTATTTT.

The chain couples TRBV27 to TRBJ2-6; D ambiguous. V lost 6 bases and J lost 0, with 15 bases in between. The CDR3 loop spans 17 amino acids. CDR1 is MNHEY and CDR2 is SMNVEV in the germline V gene (reference sequence). The CDR3: CASSHLMADSGANVLTF. Written as DNA, the CDR3 is TGTGCCAGCAGCCACCTTATGGCCGACTCTGGGGCCAACGTCCTGACTTTC.

V gene TRBV20-1 combines with J gene TRBJ1-1; D is uncertain. Between the trimmed V and J ends, which lost 0 bases and 5 bases, there was a span of 13 bases. CDR1 is DFQATT and CDR2 is SNEGSKA in the germline V gene (reference sequence). This CDR3 is built from 14 residues. For the CDR3, the DNA is TGCAGTGCTAGAGAAGCGCCTTTGGCGACTGAAGCTTTCTTT. Amino acids: CSAREAPLATEAFF.

There are a few counts of this clonotype. This sequence joins TRBV29-1 and TRBJ2-1; TRBD1 matches 7 bases. The CDR3 spans 14 residues. Germline V gives CDR1 SQVTM, CDR2 ANQGSEA. With V trimmed by 3 bases and J by 9 bases, 11 bases remained unmatched. The CDR3 nucleotides are TGCAGCGTTGAGCTTAAACAGGGGTTGGGTGAGCAGTTCTTC. Protein: CSVELKQGLGEQFF.

In this sample, this clonotype turned up many times. The V and J genes are TRBV27 and TRBJ2-7, with D unclear. The V gene lost 6 bases and the J gene lost 0 bases, with 12 bases spanning the gap. The CDR3 has 14 residues. CDR1 and CDR2 (germline): MNHEY, SMNVEV (reference sequence). CDR3 residues: CASSPLANSYEQYF. The DNA for the CDR3 is TGTGCCAGCAGCCCTCTCGCGAACTCCTACGAGCAGTACTTC.

This clonotype showed up just a few times. This chain links TRBV7-2 with TRBJ2-3, with 8 bases lining up with TRBD2. Germline assignment: CDR1 SGHTA and CDR2 FQGNSA. With 5 bases clipped from V and 4 bases from J, the junction kept 2 bases outside the gene matches. The CDR3 extends over 13 amino acids. CDR3 nucleotide sequence: TGTGCCAGCAGCATGACTAGCGCAGATACGCAGTATTTT. It translates to CASSMTSADTQYF. Filled out from reference TRBV7-2 and TRBJ2-3, the complete variable domain reads GAGVSQSPSNKVTEKGKDVELRCDPISGHTALYWYRQSLGQGLEFLIYFQGNSAPDKSGLPSDRFSAERTGGSVSTLTIQRTQQEDSAVYLCASSMTSADTQYFGPGTRLTVL.

A few counts support this clonotype. The gene calls are TRBV5-1 and TRBJ1-6; no clear D. The CDR3 covers 15 residues. The germline CDR1 and CDR2 sequences are SGHRS and YFSETQ. V was shortened by 0 bases and J by 5 bases, with 9 bases between the two germline ends. This CDR3 is CASSLEGDHNSPLHF. CDR3 nucleotides: TGCGCCAGCAGCTTGGAAGGTGACCATAATTCACCCCTCCACTTT.

The chain employs TRBV12-3 or TRBV12-4 and TRBJ1-5; 7 nucleotides align to TRBD1. V lost 6 bases and J lost 2; bases outside the gene matches: 10. This CDR3 is built from 16 residues. The CDR3 nucleotides are TGTGCCAGCAGCCGGACAGGTGGAGGGGGCAATCAGCCCCAGCATTTT. It is translated as CASSRTGGGGNQPQHF.

The chain carries TRBV5-1 and TRBJ2-2; 10 positions match TRBD2. Trimming cost V 4 bases and J 4 bases; bases outside gene matches: 10. The germline CDR1 and CDR2 sequences are SGHRS and YFSETQ. The CDR3 runs 17 residues. The CDR3 is CASSRGPSGGFTGELFF. CDR3 bases: TGCGCCAGCAGCAGAGGTCCTAGCGGGGGATTCACCGGGGAGCTGTTTTTT.

The chain couples TRBV7-8 to TRBJ2-4; no reliable D call. V was pared by 5 bases and J by 0 bases, with 5 bases between. The CDR3 totals 13 residues. Germline V CDR1 and CDR2: SGHVS, FQNEAQ. CDR3 nucleotide sequence: TGTGCCAGCAGCCCGAGAGCCAAAAACATTCAGTACTTC. Amino acids: CASSPRAKNIQYF.

The chain has TRBV27 and TRBJ1-5; D uncertain. CDR1 is MNHEY and CDR2 is SMNVEV in the germline V gene (reference sequence). The length of the CDR3 is 13 residues. Trimming removed 1 base from V and 5 bases from J, with 6 bases in between. CDR3: CASSLFTDQPQHF. The DNA for the CDR3 is TGTGCCAGCAGTTTATTTACGGATCAGCCCCAGCATTTT.

This clonotype has just a few counts. This chain joins TRBV7-3 and TRBJ2-1; 11 nucleotides align to TRBD2. The germline CDR1 and CDR2 sequences are SGHTA and FQGTGA. CDR3 size: 22 residues. Germline trimming cut 6 bases from V and 6 bases from J; bases unmatched to any gene: 28. The CDR3 DNA follows: TGTGCCAGCAGACCACGGATAGGCGGGACTAGCGGTCCTCGGACTACGGGCAATGAGCAGTTCTTC. This encodes CASRPRIGGTSGPRTTGNEQFF.

This clonotype has only a few counts. The rearrangement joins TRBV4-3 to TRBJ2-1, with 7 positions matching TRBD2. The germline CDR1 and CDR2 sequences are LGHNA and YSLEER. The CDR3 is 16 residues long. Germline trimming cut 2 bases from V and 4 bases from J; bases unmatched to any gene: 8. CDR3 in amino acids: CASSQTGLVRYNEQFF. CDR3 DNA sequence: TGCGCCAGCAGCCAAACCGGACTAGTCCGTTACAATGAGCAGTTCTTC.

CDR3 coding DNA: TGTGCCAGCAGTTCTGAGGGACAGTTCTATGGCTACACCTTC. Amino acid sequence: CASSSEGQFYGYTF. The chain recombines TRBV6-5 with TRBJ1-2; 7 nucleotides agree with TRBD1. The CDR3 is 14 residues long. Germline CDR1 and CDR2: MNHEY and SVGAGI. V trimming: 4 bases; J trimming: 4 bases; junction bases outside the gene matches: 6.

The gene calls are TRBV5-1 and TRBJ1-2, with 7 bases that match TRBD1. After removal of 4 bases from V and 13 bases from J, the junction contained 7 bases not matched to a gene. From germline, CDR1 is SGHRS and CDR2 YFSETQ. The CDR3 is made up of 11 amino acids. In DNA, the CDR3 is TGCGCCAGCAGCAACGACAGGGCCCTCACCTTC. It specifies CASSNDRALTF.

This clonotype was recorded a few times. The chain couples TRBV7-8 to TRBJ2-7; D is uncertain. There are 11 residues in the CDR3. Germline CDR1 and CDR2: SGHVS and FQNEAQ. CDR3 amino acids: CATGAPYEQYF. The DNA for the CDR3 is TGTGCTACCGGTGCGCCCTACGAGCAGTACTTC.